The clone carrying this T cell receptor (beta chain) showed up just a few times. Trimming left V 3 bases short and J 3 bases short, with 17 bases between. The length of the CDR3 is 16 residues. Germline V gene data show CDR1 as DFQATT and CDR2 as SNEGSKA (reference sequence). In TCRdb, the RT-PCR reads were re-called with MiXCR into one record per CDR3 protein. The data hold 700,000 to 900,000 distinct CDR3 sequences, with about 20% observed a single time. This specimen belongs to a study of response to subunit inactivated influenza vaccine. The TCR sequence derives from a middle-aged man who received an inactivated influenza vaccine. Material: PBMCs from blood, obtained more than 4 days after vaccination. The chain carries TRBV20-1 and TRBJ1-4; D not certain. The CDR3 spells CSASSLGSWPNEKLFF. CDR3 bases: TGCAGTGCTAGTTCATTGGGGAGTTGGCCTAATGAAAAACTGTTTTTT.